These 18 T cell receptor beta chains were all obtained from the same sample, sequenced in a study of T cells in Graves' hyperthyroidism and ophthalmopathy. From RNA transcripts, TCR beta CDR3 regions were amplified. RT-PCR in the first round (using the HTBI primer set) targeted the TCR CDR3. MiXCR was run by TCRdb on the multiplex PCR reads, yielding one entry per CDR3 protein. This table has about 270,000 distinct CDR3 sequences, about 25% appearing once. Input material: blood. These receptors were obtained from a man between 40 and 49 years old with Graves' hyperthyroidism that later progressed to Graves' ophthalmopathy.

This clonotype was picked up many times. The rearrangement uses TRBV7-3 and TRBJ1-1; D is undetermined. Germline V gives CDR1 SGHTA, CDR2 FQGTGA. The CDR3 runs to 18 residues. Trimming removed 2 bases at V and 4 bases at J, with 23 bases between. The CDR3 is CASSLGPLIRSSGTEAFF. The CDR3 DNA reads TGTGCCAGCAGCTTAGGGCCCCTTATCCGGTCGTCGGGCACTGAAGCTTTCTTT.

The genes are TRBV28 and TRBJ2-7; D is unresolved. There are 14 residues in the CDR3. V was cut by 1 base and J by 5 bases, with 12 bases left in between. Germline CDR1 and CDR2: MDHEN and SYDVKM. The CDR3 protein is CASSLSAYFNEQYF. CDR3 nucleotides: TGTGCCAGCAGTTTATCCGCTTACTTCAACGAGCAGTACTTC.

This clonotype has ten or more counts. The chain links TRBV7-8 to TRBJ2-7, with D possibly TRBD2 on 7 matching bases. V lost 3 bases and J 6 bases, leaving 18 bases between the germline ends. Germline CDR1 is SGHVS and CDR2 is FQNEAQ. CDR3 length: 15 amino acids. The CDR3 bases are TGTGCCAGCAGCTTCCCTAGCGTTGGGGGGGCCGAGCAGTACTTC. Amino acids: CASSFPSVGGAEQYF.

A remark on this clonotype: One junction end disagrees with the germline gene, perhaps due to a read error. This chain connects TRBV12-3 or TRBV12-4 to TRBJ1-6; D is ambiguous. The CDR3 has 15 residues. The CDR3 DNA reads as TGTGCCAGCAGTCTAGCGGGGAACCGCAATTCACCCCTCCACTTT. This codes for CASSLAGNRNSPLHF.

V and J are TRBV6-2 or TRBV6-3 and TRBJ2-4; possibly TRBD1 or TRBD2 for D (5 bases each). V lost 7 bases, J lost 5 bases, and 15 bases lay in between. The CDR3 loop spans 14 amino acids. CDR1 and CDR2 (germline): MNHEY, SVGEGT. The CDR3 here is CASTPSGAQNIQYF. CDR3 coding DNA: TGTGCCAGCACCCCTTCCGGGGCCCAAAACATTCAGTACTTC.

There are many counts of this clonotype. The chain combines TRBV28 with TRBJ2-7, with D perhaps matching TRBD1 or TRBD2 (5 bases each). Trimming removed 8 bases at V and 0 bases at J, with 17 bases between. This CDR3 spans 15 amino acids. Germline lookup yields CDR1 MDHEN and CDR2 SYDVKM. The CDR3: CASPRVGVSSYEQYF. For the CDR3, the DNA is TGTGCCAGCCCGCGCGTGGGGGTAAGCTCCTACGAGCAGTACTTC.

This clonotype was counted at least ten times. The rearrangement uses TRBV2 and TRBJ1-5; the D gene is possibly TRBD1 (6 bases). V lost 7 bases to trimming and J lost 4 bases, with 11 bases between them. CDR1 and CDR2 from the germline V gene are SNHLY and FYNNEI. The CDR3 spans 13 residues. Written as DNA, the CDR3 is TGTGCCAGCAAACCGCAGGGGAATCAGCCCCAGCATTTT. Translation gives CASKPQGNQPQHF. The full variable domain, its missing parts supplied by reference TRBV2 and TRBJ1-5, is EPEVTQTPSHQVTQMGQEVILRCVPISNHLYFYWYRQILGQKVEFLVSFYNNEISEKSEIFDDQFSVERPDGSNFTLKIRSTKLEDSAMYFCASKPQGNQPQHFGDGTRLSIL.

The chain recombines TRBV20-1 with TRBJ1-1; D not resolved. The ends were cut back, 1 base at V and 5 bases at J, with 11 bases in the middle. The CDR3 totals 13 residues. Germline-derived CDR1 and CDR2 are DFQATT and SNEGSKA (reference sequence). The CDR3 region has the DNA TGCAGTGCTAGAGGATGGGTAAAGACTGAAGCTTTCTTT. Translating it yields CSARGWVKTEAFF.

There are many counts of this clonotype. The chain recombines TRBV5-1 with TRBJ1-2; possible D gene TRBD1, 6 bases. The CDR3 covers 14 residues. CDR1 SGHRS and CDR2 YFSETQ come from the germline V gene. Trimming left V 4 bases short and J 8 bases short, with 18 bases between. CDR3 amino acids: CASSRNTGLEGYTF. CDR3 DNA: TGCGCCAGCAGCCGGAACACAGGGTTGGAGGGCTACACCTTC.

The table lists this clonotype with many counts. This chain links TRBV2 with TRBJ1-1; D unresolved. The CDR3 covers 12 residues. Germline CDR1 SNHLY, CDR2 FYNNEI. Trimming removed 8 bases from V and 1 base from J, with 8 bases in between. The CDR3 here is CASAVENTEAFF. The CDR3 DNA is TGTGCCAGCGCGGTAGAGAACACTGAAGCTTTCTTT.

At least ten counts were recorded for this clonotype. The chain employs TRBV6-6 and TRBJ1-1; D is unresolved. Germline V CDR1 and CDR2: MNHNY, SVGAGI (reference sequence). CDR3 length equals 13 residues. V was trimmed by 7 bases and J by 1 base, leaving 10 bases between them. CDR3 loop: CASTVTSNTEAFF. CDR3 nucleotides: TGTGCCAGCACGGTCACCTCGAACACTGAAGCTTTCTTT.

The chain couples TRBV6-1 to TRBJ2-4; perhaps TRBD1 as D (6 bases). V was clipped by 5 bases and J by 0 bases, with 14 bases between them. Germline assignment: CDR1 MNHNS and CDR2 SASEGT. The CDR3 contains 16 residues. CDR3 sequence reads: CASSPTGPLAKNIQYF. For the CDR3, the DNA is TGTGCCAGCAGTCCTACAGGGCCCTTAGCCAAAAACATTCAGTACTTC.

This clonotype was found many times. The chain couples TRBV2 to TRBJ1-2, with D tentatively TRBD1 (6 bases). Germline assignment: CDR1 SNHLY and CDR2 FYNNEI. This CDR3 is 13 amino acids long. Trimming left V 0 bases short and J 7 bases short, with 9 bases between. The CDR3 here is CASSEAGARGYTF. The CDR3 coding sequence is TGTGCCAGCAGTGAAGCGGGGGCGCGTGGCTACACCTTC. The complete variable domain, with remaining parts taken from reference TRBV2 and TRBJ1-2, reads EPEVTQTPSHQVTQMGQEVILRCVPISNHLYFYWYRQILGQKVEFLVSFYNNEISEKSEIFDDQFSVERPDGSNFTLKIRSTKLEDSAMYFCASSEAGARGYTFGSGTRLTVV.

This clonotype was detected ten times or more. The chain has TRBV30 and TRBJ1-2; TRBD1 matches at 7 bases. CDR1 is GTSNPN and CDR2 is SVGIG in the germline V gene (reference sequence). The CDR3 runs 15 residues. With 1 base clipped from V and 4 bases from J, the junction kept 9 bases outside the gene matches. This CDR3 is CAWSARDSRAYGYTF. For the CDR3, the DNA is TGTGCCTGGAGTGCCCGGGACAGCAGAGCCTATGGCTACACCTTC.

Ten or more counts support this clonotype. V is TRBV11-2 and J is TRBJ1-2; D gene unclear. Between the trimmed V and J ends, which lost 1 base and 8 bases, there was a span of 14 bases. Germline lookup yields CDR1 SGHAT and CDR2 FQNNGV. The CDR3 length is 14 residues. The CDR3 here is CASSLVSGSGGYTF. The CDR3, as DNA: TGTGCCAGCAGCTTAGTTTCTGGGTCGGGCGGCTACACCTTC.

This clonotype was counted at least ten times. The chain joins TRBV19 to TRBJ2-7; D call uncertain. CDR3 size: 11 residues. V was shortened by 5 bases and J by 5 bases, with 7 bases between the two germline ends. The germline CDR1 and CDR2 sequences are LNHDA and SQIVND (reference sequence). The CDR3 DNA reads TGTGCCAGTAGTGCCGAGGACGAGCAGTACTTC. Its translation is CASSAEDEQYF.

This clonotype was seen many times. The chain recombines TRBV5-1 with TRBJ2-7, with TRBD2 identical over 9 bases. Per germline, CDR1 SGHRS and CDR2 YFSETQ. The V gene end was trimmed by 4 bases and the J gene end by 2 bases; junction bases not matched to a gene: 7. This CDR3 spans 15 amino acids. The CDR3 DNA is TGCGCCAGCAGCCCCAAGACTAGCGGAACCTACGAGCAGTACTTC. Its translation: CASSPKTSGTYEQYF.

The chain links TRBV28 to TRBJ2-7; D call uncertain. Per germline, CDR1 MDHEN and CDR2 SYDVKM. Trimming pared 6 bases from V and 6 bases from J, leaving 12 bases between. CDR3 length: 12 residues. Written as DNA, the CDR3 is TGTGCCAGCAGCTACTGGCCGGGCGAGCAGTACTTC. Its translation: CASSYWPGEQYF.